Each of the 7 T cell receptor beta chains below was sequenced from the same sample in a study of blood T cells in healthy people across ages. Through a sample-barcoded 5' primer and a J-beta primer mix, a second PCR was run for roughly 6 to 12 cycles. Via MiXCR, TCRdb re-called the 5' RACE reads, giving one row per CDR3 protein. The sample contains 1.5 million to 2 million distinct CDR3 sequences, about 50% of which appear only once. Source material: blood. These receptors all come from a woman aged 40-49 years in good health.

This clonotype turned up a few times. The CDR3 region is CASSQERLGFAHGANYGYTF. DNA of the CDR3: TGCGCCAGCAGCCAAGAAAGGTTAGGTTTCGCACACGGCGCTAACTATGGCTACACCTTC. J is TRBJ1-2 and V is TRBV4-1; no clear D. The germline V and J ends were trimmed by 0 bases and 0 bases, with 23 bases remaining between them. Looked up from germline, CDR1 is MGHRA and CDR2 is YSYEKL. This CDR3 contains 20 residues.

The chain carries TRBV5-5 and TRBJ2-3; 11 bases fit TRBD2. Germline CDR1 and CDR2: SGHKS and YYEKEE (reference sequence). The CDR3 is 16 residues long. Trimming at V came to 4 bases and at J to 3 bases, leaving 7 bases not matched to a gene. The CDR3 DNA reads TGTGCCAGCAGCCTGACTATAGCGGGGGGGACAGATACGCAGTATTTT. Translated, it gives CASSLTIAGGTDTQYF.

This clonotype was counted a few times. The V gene is TRBV4-1, the J gene TRBJ1-5; D not resolved. The CDR3 extends over 14 amino acids. The V gene lost 0 bases and the J gene lost 3 bases, with 6 bases spanning the gap. Looked up from germline, CDR1 is MGHRA and CDR2 is YSYEKL. CDR3 bases: TGCGCCAGCAGCCAAGAACGGGTCAATCAGCCCCAGCATTTT. It is translated as CASSQERVNQPQHF.

The chain has TRBV20-1 and TRBJ2-4, with D perhaps matching TRBD1 (6 bases). CDR1 DFQATT and CDR2 SNEGSKA come from the germline V gene (reference sequence). V was shortened by 3 bases and J by 0 bases, with 12 bases between the two germline ends. CDR3 length equals 15 residues. The CDR3 DNA is TGCAGTGCTAGGGCAGACAGGTCAGCCAAAAACATTCAGTACTTC. Its protein is CSARADRSAKNIQYF.

The chain has TRBV11-1 and TRBJ2-1; no clear D gene. This CDR3 has 13 amino acids. V gave up 5 bases and J gave up 1 base, with 6 bases separating them. Germline CDR1 and CDR2: SGHAT and FQDESV (reference sequence). CDR3 in amino acids: CASSQQSYNEQFF. The CDR3 coding sequence is TGTGCCAGCAGCCAACAGTCCTACAATGAGCAGTTCTTC. Together with reference TRBV11-1 and TRBJ2-1, the CDR3 gives the full variable domain: EAEVAQSPRYKITEKSQAVAFWCDPISGHATLYWYRQILGQGPELLVQFQDESVVDDSQLPKDRFSAERLKGVDSTLKIQPAELGDSAMYLCASSQQSYNEQFFGPGTRLTVL.

This clonotype was counted between two and nine times. The chain is built from TRBV5-1 and TRBJ1-2; 7 bases align to TRBD1. The V gene end was trimmed by 3 bases and the J gene end by 8 bases; junction bases not matched to a gene: 10. Germline V CDR1 and CDR2: SGHRS, YFSETQ. The CDR3 loop spans 14 amino acids. CDR3 nucleotides: TGCGCCAGCAGCTCGGGACAGACCAGGGAGGGCTACACCTTC. Translating gives CASSSGQTREGYTF. Variable domain in full (rest from reference TRBV5-1 and TRBJ1-2): KAGVTQTPRYLIKTRGQQVTLSCSPISGHRSVSWYQQTPGQGLQFLFEYFSETQRNKGNFPGRFSGRQFSNSRSEMNVSTLELGDSALYLCASSSGQTREGYTFGSGTRLTVV.

In its sample, this clonotype was seen once. The rearrangement links TRBV6-2 or TRBV6-3 to TRBJ2-5; 9 nucleotides agree with TRBD1. CDR1 MNHEY and CDR2 SVGEGT come from the germline V gene. This CDR3 is 15 amino acids long. With V trimmed by 5 bases and J by 7 bases, 11 bases remained unmatched. CDR3 in DNA: TGTGCCAGCAGTGACCCCTCGGGACAGGGAACGACCCAGTACTTC. It yields the protein CASSDPSGQGTTQYF.